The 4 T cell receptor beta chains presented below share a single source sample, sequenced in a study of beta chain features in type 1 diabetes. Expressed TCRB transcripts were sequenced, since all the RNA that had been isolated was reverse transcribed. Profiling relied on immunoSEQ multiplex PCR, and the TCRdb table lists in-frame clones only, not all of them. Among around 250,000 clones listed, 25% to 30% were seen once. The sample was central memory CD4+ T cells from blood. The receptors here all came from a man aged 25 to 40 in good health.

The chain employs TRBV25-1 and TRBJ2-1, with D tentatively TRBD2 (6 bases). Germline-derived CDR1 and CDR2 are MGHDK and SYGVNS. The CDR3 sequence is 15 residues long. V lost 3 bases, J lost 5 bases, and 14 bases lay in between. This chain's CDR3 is CASSDGGTRNNEQFF. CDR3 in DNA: TGTGCCAGCAGTGATGGAGGGACTCGGAACAATGAGCAGTTCTTC.

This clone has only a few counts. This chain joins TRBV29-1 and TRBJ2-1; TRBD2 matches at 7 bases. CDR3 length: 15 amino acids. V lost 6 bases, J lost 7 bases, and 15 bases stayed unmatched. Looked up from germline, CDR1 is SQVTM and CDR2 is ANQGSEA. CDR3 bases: TGCAGCGTAACCTCTATTGCGGGAGTTAGAAATGAGCAGTTCTTC. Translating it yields CSVTSIAGVRNEQFF.

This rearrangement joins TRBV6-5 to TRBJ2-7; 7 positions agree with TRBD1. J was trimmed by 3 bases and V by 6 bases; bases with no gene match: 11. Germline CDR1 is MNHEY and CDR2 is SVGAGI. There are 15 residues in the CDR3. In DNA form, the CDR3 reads TGTGCCAGCAGCACAGACAGGGTGGGTGACTACGAGCAGTACTTC. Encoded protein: CASSTDRVGDYEQYF.

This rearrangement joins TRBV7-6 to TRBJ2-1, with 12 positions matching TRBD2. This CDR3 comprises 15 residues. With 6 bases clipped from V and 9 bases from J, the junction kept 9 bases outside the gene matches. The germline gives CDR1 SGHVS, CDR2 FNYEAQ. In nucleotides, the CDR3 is TGTGCCAGCAGAGGGATAGGGACTAGCGGGTTTGAGCAGTTCTTC. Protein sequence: CASRGIGTSGFEQFF.